A selection of T cell receptor beta chains follows, all from one sample in a study of blood T cell repertoires in COVID-19. The table came from immunoSEQ multiplex PCR; TCRdb's copy has only in-frame clones and leaves some out. The data show 120,000 to 150,000 clones, under 90% seen once. Sequencing input: peripheral blood. The receptors originated from a human donor in a cohort sampled during active COVID-19. Both conserved end residues are part of each CDR3. The D gene is left open where the match is weak.

V gene,D gene,CDR3 length,CDR3 protein
TRBV7-8,.,14,CASSSRTGGEKLFF
TRBV2,.,13,CASSEIRGEKLFF
TRBV5-1,TRBD1,14,CASRRGQDTDTQYF
TRBV19,.,16,CASSTAASRGRVAQHF
TRBV11-3,TRBD1,14,CASSYSQGAGGYTF
TRBV6-1,.,16,CASSEAGGNYRHEQYF
TRBV28,.,13,CASSPHDTNEQFF
TRBV11-2,TRBD1,15,CASSLGTGRVDTQYF
TRBV6-1,.,14,CASSEIDRATEAFF
TRBV5-1,TRBD1,18,CASSSGFSGTGATDTQYF
TRBV19,TRBD1,15,CASSPQGTVFGGYTF
TRBV9,.,13,CASGTNSGNTIYF
TRBV5-1,.,18,CASSLVGRGSSFKDTQYF
TRBV6-2/TRBV6-3,TRBD1,16,CASSDRTGYMNTEAFF
TRBV7-9,TRBD2,14,CASRTSGERDTQYF
TRBV20-1,.,14,CSASKRTLNTEAFF
TRBV10-2,.,15,CASSSLPGLSPGQYF
TRBV6-5,.,14,CASIISGGPYEQYF
TRBV7-9,.,15,CASSPLESGANVLTF
TRBV7-9,TRBD1,16,CASIGGERGYDYGYTF
TRBV19,.,15,CASTNGGSGSQPQHF
TRBV11-3,.,18,CASSSRRTASSGANVLTF
TRBV5-6,TRBD1,15,CASSRRDRISYEQYF
TRBV6-5,.,15,CASSYSPLGRYGYTF
TRBV4-1,TRBD1,16,CASSRPGQGAYYGYTF
TRBV5-1,.,14,CASSLEGRNYGYTF
TRBV11-3,TRBD1,14,CASSSRQGALEAFF
TRBV6-1,.,13,CASSDSDRLAQHF
TRBV7-6,.,13,CASSPRANQPQHF
TRBV4-3,TRBD1,15,CASSERRDSSYEQYF
TRBV4-1,.,16,CASSQEGGQFPWALHF
TRBV28,TRBD1,18,CASSLHVAARDRSWEQYF
TRBV28,.,15,CASETRTPQGNEQFF
TRBV5-4,TRBD2,14,CASSLGGGLYEQYF
TRBV15,TRBD1,17,CATSIGRDRVGNQPQHF
TRBV19,.,17,CASSIVSGRTGTYEQYF
TRBV27,TRBD1,15,CASSLGQGATNEQFF
TRBV5-8,.,13,CASSLSTGYGYTF
TRBV12-3/TRBV12-4,.,13,CASSPRGRLEQFF
TRBV7-5,.,11,CARSLAGTLHF
TRBV18,TRBD2,15,CASSPGLAEQETQYF
TRBV6-1,TRBD1,16,CASSGNTGALQETQYF
TRBV5-1,.,14,CASSSTGSNTEAFF
TRBV24-1,.,17,CATSDRRQGRDTGELFF
TRBV11-1,.,14,CASSLGLGGTEAFF
TRBV19,TRBD1,17,CASSIQHSTGGRDGYTF
TRBV3-1/TRBV3-2,.,17,CASSHNPQPRGNTEAFF
TRBV15,.,16,CATSSRRGISNQPQHF
TRBV5-4,.,11,CASSSRGEQFF
TRBV27,.,14,CASSLSQGSNEQYF
TRBV6-4,.,16,CASSDPGIDSNQPQHF
TRBV6-2/TRBV6-3,TRBD1,14,CASSLDRVRYEQYF
TRBV27,.,15,CASSDLAKGYNEQFF
TRBV7-2,.,16,CASSLFRPPSGYGYTF
TRBV4-1,.,16,CASSQGQDSNTGELFF
TRBV19,.,14,CASSITRGSYEQYF
TRBV7-6,TRBD1,15,CASSLEGQGNSPLHF